This record looks at one T cell receptor beta chain sequence and its context. J gave up 0 bases and V 0 bases, and 1 base lay outside the gene matches. Germline-derived CDR1 and CDR2 are KGHSH and LQKENI. The CDR3 spans 16 residues. This entry is derived from a study of T cell responses to AZD1222 COVID-19 vaccine. Profiling relied on immunoSEQ multiplex PCR, and the TCRdb table lists in-frame clones only, not all of them. The sample shows 80,000 to 100,000 clones, about nine tenths of them seen only once. The source material was peripheral blood, sampled on day 0 of MenACWY control vaccination. The source of this sequence is an adult in good health. The V gene is TRBV18, the J gene TRBJ2-1, with 8 bases that match TRBD1. The CDR3 coding sequence is TGTGCCAGCTCACCACCGCAGGGGGCCTCCTACAATGAGCAGTTCTTC. Amino acids: CASSPPQGASYNEQFF.